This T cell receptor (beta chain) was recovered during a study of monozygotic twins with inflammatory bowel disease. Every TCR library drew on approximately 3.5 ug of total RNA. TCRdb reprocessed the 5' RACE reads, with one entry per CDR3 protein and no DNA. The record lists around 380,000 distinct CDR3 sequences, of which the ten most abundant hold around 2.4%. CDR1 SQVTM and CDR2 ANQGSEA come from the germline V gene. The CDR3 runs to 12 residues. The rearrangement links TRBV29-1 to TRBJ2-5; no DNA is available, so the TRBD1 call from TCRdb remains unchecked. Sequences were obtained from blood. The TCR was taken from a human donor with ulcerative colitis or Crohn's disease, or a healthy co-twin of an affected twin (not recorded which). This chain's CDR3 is CSGFTGGETQYF.